The 22 T cell receptor beta chains presented below share a single source sample, sequenced in a study of blood T cell repertoires in COVID-19. The method was immunoSEQ multiplex PCR; TCRdb's version includes in-frame clones alone and lacks a portion of them. The profile shows almost 55,000 clones, 85% to 90% of them singletons. The specimen was peripheral blood. Receptors were obtained from a human donor in a cohort sampled during active COVID-19.

The chain carries TRBV6-6 and TRBJ2-7, with D maybe TRBD1 (6 bases). This CDR3 region has 14 residues. V gave up 8 bases and J gave up 2 bases, with 16 bases separating them. CDR1 is MNHNY and CDR2 is SVGAGI in the germline V gene (reference sequence). In DNA form, the CDR3 reads TGTGCCAGCGAATTAGGGGGTACGGCCTACGAGCAGTACTTC. Translated, it gives CASELGGTAYEQYF.

The chain combines TRBV2 with TRBJ2-5; TRBD2 is a possible D gene (6 bases). This CDR3 comprises 13 residues. The V end lost 8 bases, the J end lost 1 base, and 11 bases lay between the germline ends. The germline V gene encodes CDR1 SNHLY and CDR2 FYNNEI. For the CDR3, the DNA is TGTGCCAGCGGCGGGACTTCCCAAGAGACCCAGTACTTC. It is translated as CASGGTSQETQYF.

This clone was detected only once. This sequence joins TRBV28 and TRBJ2-3; 9 bases fit TRBD2. The germline gives CDR1 MDHEN, CDR2 SYDVKM. Trimming at V came to 8 bases and at J to 1 base, leaving 4 bases not matched to a gene. This CDR3 comprises 14 residues. CDR3 sequence (DNA): TGTGCCAGCTTAGCGGGAGCCCGCACAGATACGCAGTATTTT. Translation: CASLAGARTDTQYF.

The rearrangement links TRBV6-5 to TRBJ2-1, with TRBD1 matching over 7 bases. CDR3 length equals 15 residues. Unmatched junction bases numbered 5, after V lost 4 bases and J lost 2 bases. Germline CDR1 and CDR2: MNHEY and SVGAGI. The CDR3 spells CASSSKGQAYNEQFF. In DNA, the CDR3 is TGTGCCAGCAGTTCTAAAGGACAGGCCTACAATGAGCAGTTCTTC.

This clone has only one observation. The V and J genes are TRBV5-3 and TRBJ2-1; TRBD1 might be the D (5 bases). TRBV5-3 qualifies as an ORF whose function is uncertain. This CDR3 is 15 amino acids long. The V and J ends lost 4 bases and 7 bases respectively, with 18 bases between them. CDR3 region: CARSPLSSRANEQFF. In DNA form, the CDR3 reads TGTGCCAGAAGCCCACTCAGCTCCAGGGCTAATGAGCAGTTCTTC.

This chain joins TRBV24-1 and TRBJ1-2, with D uncertain. Germline V gene lookup returns CDR1 KGHDR and CDR2 SFDVKD. The CDR3 consists of 15 residues. V lost 3 bases to trimming and J lost 6 bases, with 16 bases between them. The CDR3 spells CATSDAGEVYHGYTF. The CDR3 DNA reads TGTGCCACCAGTGATGCCGGGGAGGTTTATCATGGCTACACCTTC.

The chain links TRBV28 to TRBJ1-2; 7 bases agree with TRBD1. There are 15 residues in the CDR3. Germline loops: CDR1 MDHEN, CDR2 SYDVKM. The V gene end was trimmed by 10 bases and the J gene end by 4 bases; junction bases not matched to a gene: 15. The CDR3 coding sequence is TGTGCCACTCTTACCCCGGGACAGCTACCCTATGGCTACACCTTC. It translates to CATLTPGQLPYGYTF.

This chain uses TRBV27 with TRBJ2-2; a possible D gene is TRBD1 (6 bases). Trimming shortened V by 7 bases and J by 2 bases, and 20 bases separated the two germline ends. This CDR3 spans 17 amino acids. CDR1 and CDR2 (germline): MNHEY, SMNVEV (reference sequence). The CDR3 region is CASTRTVGDTNTGELFF. The CDR3 region has the DNA TGTGCCAGCACTCGAACCGTGGGGGACACCAACACCGGGGAGCTGTTTTTT.

The V gene is TRBV19, the J gene TRBJ1-5; 12 bases fit TRBD1. Germline V CDR1 and CDR2: LNHDA, SQIVND (reference sequence). After removal of 1 base from V and 6 bases from J, the junction contained 7 bases not matched to a gene. CDR3 size: 17 residues. CDR3: CASSIGSGTGGPQPQHF. For the CDR3, the DNA is TGTGCCAGTAGTATAGGGAGTGGGACAGGGGGCCCTCAGCCCCAGCATTTT.

The chain joins TRBV6-6 to TRBJ2-1, with TRBD2 matching 9 bases. J lost 9 bases, V lost 7 bases, and 13 bases had no gene match. CDR3 length equals 15 residues. CDR1 and CDR2 (germline): MNHNY, SVGAGI (reference sequence). CDR3 amino acids: CASTSRAGGLAEQFF. The DNA for the CDR3 is TGTGCCAGCACCTCCAGGGCGGGGGGGCTTGCTGAGCAGTTCTTC.

The chain recombines TRBV18 with TRBJ1-2; tentatively, D is TRBD1 (5 bases). CDR3 length equals 17 residues. V was trimmed by 2 bases and J by 6 bases, leaving 22 bases between them. CDR1 is KGHSH and CDR2 is LQKENI in the germline V gene. This CDR3 is CASSPTTGDLGEHGYTF. CDR3 nucleotide sequence: TGTGCCAGCTCACCAACCACGGGGGATCTAGGTGAGCATGGCTACACCTTC.

The rearrangement joins TRBV7-8 to TRBJ2-2; TRBD2 matches 12 bases. J lost 7 bases, V lost 4 bases, and 19 bases had no gene match. The CDR3 spans 20 residues. Germline V gene sequence: CDR1 SGHVS, CDR2 FQNEAQ. For the CDR3, the DNA is TGTGCCAGCAGCTCACCCCAGGGGGTTGGAACTAGCGGGAGGATCGGGGAGCTGTTTTTT. Translation gives CASSSPQGVGTSGRIGELFF.

The chain employs TRBV27 and TRBJ1-2; 7 nucleotides agree with TRBD1. In germline, CDR1 is MNHEY, CDR2 SMNVEV (reference sequence). The CDR3 loop spans 14 amino acids. The J segment lost 7 bases and the V segment lost 5 bases, leaving 10 bases of the junction unmatched. CDR3 region: CASSPTDSGGGYTF. Here the CDR3 DNA reads TGTGCCAGCAGTCCCACTGATTCAGGGGGTGGCTACACCTTC.

The gene calls are TRBV24-1 and TRBJ2-3; 9 positions agree with TRBD1. The CDR3 is made up of 17 amino acids. Germline V lookup: CDR1 KGHDR, CDR2 SFDVKD. With 0 bases clipped from V and 3 bases from J, the junction kept 6 bases outside the gene matches. The CDR3 sequence is CATSDLRDRANTDTQYF. The CDR3 nucleotides are TGTGCCACCAGTGATTTGAGGGACAGGGCGAATACAGATACGCAGTATTTT.

The rearrangement joins TRBV6-4 to TRBJ2-1; 7 bases fit TRBD1. This CDR3 has 13 amino acids. V trimming: 0 bases; J trimming: 13 bases; junction bases outside the gene matches: 6. The germline gives CDR1 MRHNA, CDR2 SNTAGT. The CDR3 DNA is TGTGCCAGCAGTGACTCCTTTAGGGACAGACAGTTCTTC. This codes for CASSDSFRDRQFF.

The chain carries TRBV6-5 and TRBJ1-1; 7 bases are shared with TRBD1. The CDR3 has 12 amino acids. From germline, CDR1 is MNHEY and CDR2 SVGAGI. V dropped 7 bases and J dropped 11; count of bases not matched to a gene: 10. This chain's CDR3 is CASKEGAGRAFF. In DNA form, the CDR3 reads TGTGCCAGCAAGGAGGGGGCCGGGCGGGCTTTCTTT.

The chain carries TRBV10-1 and TRBJ2-1, with TRBD2 as a possible D gene (7 bases). This CDR3 has 14 residues. The V and J ends lost 3 bases and 8 bases respectively, with 14 bases between them. Germline V CDR1 and CDR2: WNHNN, SYGVQD (reference sequence). CDR3 nucleotide sequence: TGCGCCAGCAGTGATGGGGAGGGGGTCGATGAGCAGTTCTTC. It codes for CASSDGEGVDEQFF.

This chain joins TRBV5-1 and TRBJ1-1, with 9 bases fitting TRBD1. The V segment lost 4 bases and the J segment 4 bases; nucleotides outside the gene matches: 8. The CDR3 is made up of 15 amino acids. The germline CDR1 and CDR2 sequences are SGHRS and YFSETQ. The DNA of the CDR3 is TGCGCCAGCAGCCTACTACCGGGACAGGGCACTGAAGCTTTCTTT. Residues: CASSLLPGQGTEAFF.

This clone appeared a single time. The chain couples TRBV9 to TRBJ2-2; TRBD2 agrees at 7 bases. V shed 0 bases, J shed 4 bases, and the junction held 3 bases outside the gene matches. In germline, CDR1 is SGDLS, CDR2 YYNGEE. The CDR3 covers 15 residues. Here the CDR3 reads CASSVGAGSTGELFF. The CDR3 DNA reads as TGTGCCAGCAGCGTAGGAGCGGGGAGCACCGGGGAGCTGTTTTTT.

The chain combines TRBV5-4 with TRBJ2-1; tentatively, D is TRBD1 (6 bases). The germline gives CDR1 SGHNT, CDR2 YYREEE (reference sequence). The CDR3 is made up of 16 amino acids. The germline V and J ends were trimmed by 2 bases and 1 base, with 13 bases remaining between them. CDR3 protein: CASSFGGGSSYNEQFF. The CDR3 nucleotides read TGTGCCAGCAGCTTTGGTGGGGGCAGTTCCTACAATGAGCAGTTCTTC.

Comments on this clone: One end of the junction is discordant with germline, which a read error may explain. The CDR3 is CASSIAGLEETQYF. As DNA, the CDR3 is TGTGCCAGCAGCATAGCGGGACTAGAAGAGACCCAGTACTTC. The chain employs TRBV7-9 and TRBJ2-5, with 8 nucleotides matching TRBD2. Germline V lookup: CDR1 SEHNR, CDR2 FQNEAQ (reference sequence). This CDR3 is 14 amino acids long.

This chain connects TRBV19 to TRBJ2-1; TRBD1 agrees at 9 bases. V trimming: 8 bases; J trimming: 2 bases; junction bases outside the gene matches: 4. The CDR3 covers 14 residues. Germline V gene lookup returns CDR1 LNHDA and CDR2 SQIVND (reference sequence). The CDR3 region is CASRGQGTYNEQFF. Written as DNA, the CDR3 is TGTGCCAGTCGGGGACAGGGCACCTACAATGAGCAGTTCTTC.